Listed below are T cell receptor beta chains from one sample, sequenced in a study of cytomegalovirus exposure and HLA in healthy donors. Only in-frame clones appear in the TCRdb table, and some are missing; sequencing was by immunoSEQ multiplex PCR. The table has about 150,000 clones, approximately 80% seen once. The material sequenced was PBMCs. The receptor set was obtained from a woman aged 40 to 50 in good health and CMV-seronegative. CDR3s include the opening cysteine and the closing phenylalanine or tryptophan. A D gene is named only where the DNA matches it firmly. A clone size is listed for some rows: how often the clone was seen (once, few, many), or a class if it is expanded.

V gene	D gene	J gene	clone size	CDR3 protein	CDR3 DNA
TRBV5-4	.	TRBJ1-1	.	CASSSPAMGRAFF	TGTGCCAGCAGCTCGCCGGCCATGGGGAGAGCTTTCTTT
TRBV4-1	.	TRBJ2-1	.	CASSPLRQGYNEQFF	TGCGCCAGCAGCCCTCTAAGGCAGGGGTACAATGAGCAGTTCTTC
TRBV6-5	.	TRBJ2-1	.	CASSKDSYNEQFF	TGTGCCAGCAGTAAGGACAGCTACAATGAGCAGTTCTTC
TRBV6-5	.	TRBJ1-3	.	CASSPGRATGDAIYF	TGTGCCAGCAGTCCAGGGCGGGCTACGGGGGATGCCATATATTTT
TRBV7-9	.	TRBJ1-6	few	CASSLEGKVGSPLHF	TGTGCCAGCAGCTTAGAGGGGAAGGTGGGTTCACCCCTCCACTTT
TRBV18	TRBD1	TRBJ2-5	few	CASTRDRGQETQYF	TGTGCCAGCACACGAGACAGGGGCCAAGAGACCCAGTACTTC
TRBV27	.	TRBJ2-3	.	CASSPTGLGDTQYF	TGTGCCAGCAGCCCGACCGGACTCGGTGATACGCAGTATTTT
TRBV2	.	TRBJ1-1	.	CASSDIWNTEAFF	TGTGCCAGCAGTGATATCTGGAACACTGAAGCTTTCTTT
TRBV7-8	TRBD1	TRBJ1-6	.	CASSARDRGRSPLHF	TGTGCCAGCAGCGCTCGAGACAGGGGACGGTCACCCCTCCACTTT
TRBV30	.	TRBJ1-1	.	CAWSARIEAFF	TGTGCCTGGAGTGCTAGAATAGAAGCTTTCTTT
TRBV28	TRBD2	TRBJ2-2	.	CASSPIAGGYTGELFF	TGTGCCAGCAGTCCGATAGCGGGGGGGTACACCGGGGAGCTGTTTTTT
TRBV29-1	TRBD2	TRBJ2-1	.	CSVELAGVNNEQFF	TGCAGCGTCGAGCTAGCGGGGGTAAACAATGAGCAGTTCTTC
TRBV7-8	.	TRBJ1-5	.	CASSPRQLSNNQPQHF	TGTGCCAGCAGCCCCCGACAGCTGAGTAACAATCAGCCCCAGCATTTT
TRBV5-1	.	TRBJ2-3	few	CASSVDTSTDTQYF	TGCGCCAGCAGCGTGGATACTAGCACAGATACGCAGTATTTT
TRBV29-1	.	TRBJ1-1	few	CSVAGQIVTEAFF	TGCAGCGTGGCTGGACAGATCGTGACTGAAGCTTTCTTT
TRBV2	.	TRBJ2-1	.	CASNDVGPGEQFF	TGTGCCAGCAACGACGTTGGGCCAGGGGAGCAGTTCTTC
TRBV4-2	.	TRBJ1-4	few	CASSQFRALNEKLFF	TGTGCCAGCAGCCAATTCAGGGCTCTCAATGAAAAACTGTTTTTT
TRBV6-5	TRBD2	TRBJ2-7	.	CASSYLAGGYEQYF	TGTGCCAGCAGTTACCTAGCGGGAGGCTACGAGCAGTACTTC
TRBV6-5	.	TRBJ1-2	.	CASSYHGVNYGYTF	TGTGCCAGCAGTTACCACGGGGTTAACTATGGCTACACCTTC
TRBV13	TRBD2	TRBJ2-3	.	CASSLTAGGPGFTDTQYF	TGTGCCAGCAGCTTAACAGCGGGGGGGCCTGGGTTCACAGATACGCAGTATTTT
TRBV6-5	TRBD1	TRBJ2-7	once	CASSSHGQGSREQYF	TGTGCCAGCAGTTCCCACGGACAGGGTAGCCGCGAGCAGTACTTC
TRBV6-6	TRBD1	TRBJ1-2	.	CASSPGQGVSMGYTF	TGTGCCAGCAGTCCGGGACAGGGGGTTTCCATGGGCTACACCTTC
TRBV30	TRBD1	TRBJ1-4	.	CAWSRDPTGEKLFF	TGTGCCTGGAGTCGAGACCCGACAGGGGAAAAACTGTTTTTT
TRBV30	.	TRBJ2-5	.	CAWRETGGETQYF	TGTGCCTGGAGGGAGACAGGTGGAGAGACCCAGTACTTC
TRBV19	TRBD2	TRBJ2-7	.	CASSGTSGGIYEQYF	TGTGCCAGTAGTGGGACTAGCGGGGGTATTTACGAGCAGTACTTC
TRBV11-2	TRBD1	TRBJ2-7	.	CASSSQLTGPVSYEQYF	TGTGCCAGCAGCTCCCAACTGACAGGGCCGGTCTCCTACGAGCAGTACTTC
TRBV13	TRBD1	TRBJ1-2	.	CASTTGTGVNEDYGYTF	TGTGCCAGCACGACCGGGACAGGCGTGAATGAGGACTATGGCTACACCTTC
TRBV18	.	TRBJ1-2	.	CASSPAAGWLYGYTF	TGTGCCAGCTCACCAGCGGCAGGGTGGCTCTATGGCTACACCTTC
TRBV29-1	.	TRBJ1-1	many	CSVQGANPEAFF	TGCAGCGTTCAAGGGGCGAATCCTGAAGCTTTCTTT
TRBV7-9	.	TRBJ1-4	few	CASSLDRNNEKLFF	TGTGCCAGCAGCCTGGACAGAAATAATGAAAAACTGTTTTTT
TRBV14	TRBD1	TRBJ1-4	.	CASSQEGQGNEKLFF	TGTGCCAGCAGCCAAGAAGGACAGGGTAATGAAAAACTGTTTTTT
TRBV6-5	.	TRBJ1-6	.	CASGLGLYNSPLHF	TGTGCCAGCGGGTTGGGCCTCTATAATTCACCCCTCCACTTT
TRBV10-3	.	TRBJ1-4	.	CAIGVGQPNEKLFF	TGTGCCATCGGAGTTGGACAGCCTAATGAAAAACTGTTTTTT
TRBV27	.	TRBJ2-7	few	CASSGNSYEQYF	TGTGCCAGCAGCGGGAATTCCTACGAGCAGTACTTC
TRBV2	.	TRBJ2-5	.	CASSGGGGRKTQYF	TGTGCCAGCAGTGGTGGGGGGGGCCGAAAGACCCAGTACTTC
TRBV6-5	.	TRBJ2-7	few	CASSYRDQGNEQYF	TGTGCCAGCAGTTACCGAGATCAGGGCAACGAGCAGTACTTC
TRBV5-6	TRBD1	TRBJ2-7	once	CASSLRDRASYEQYF	TGTGCCAGCAGCTTGCGGGACAGGGCGTCTTACGAGCAGTACTTC
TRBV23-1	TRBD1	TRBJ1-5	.	CASSRGQGSYSNQPQHF	TGCGCCAGCAGCCGTGGACAGGGATCTTATAGCAATCAGCCCCAGCATTTT
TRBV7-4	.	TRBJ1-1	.	CASSFWGHRNTEAFF	TGTGCCAGCAGCTTTTGGGGGCATCGGAACACTGAAGCTTTCTTT
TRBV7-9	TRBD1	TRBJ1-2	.	CSSSVGQNYGYTF	TGTTCCAGCAGCGTGGGACAGAACTATGGCTACACCTTC
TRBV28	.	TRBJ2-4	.	CASSFRFDGGRQNIQYF	TGTGCCAGCAGTTTCCGGTTCGACGGGGGGCGGCAAAACATTCAGTACTTC
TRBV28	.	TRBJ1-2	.	CASRRGGSANPGTNYGYTF	TGTGCCAGCAGGCGGGGGGGGTCCGCAAACCCAGGAACTAACTATGGCTACACCTTC
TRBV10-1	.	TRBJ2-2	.	CASAQGTGELFF	TGCGCCAGCGCCCAGGGAACCGGGGAGCTGTTTTTT